The source of this T cell receptor (beta chain) is a study of shared clonotypes between healthy human individuals. Sequencing used immunoSEQ multiplex PCR; TCRdb keeps in-frame clones, though not all of them. The sample gives around 500,000 clones, about 79% of which show up once; roughly 13% is in the top ten. The CDR3 covers 14 residues. Germline CDR1 is SGHNT and CDR2 is YYREEE (reference sequence). With 0 bases removed from V and 4 bases from J, the gap between germline ends came to 10 bases. Sequenced sample: PBMCs. The V gene is TRBV5-4, the J gene TRBJ2-5; a weak D match, TRBD2 (5 bases). The sequence derives from a middle-aged woman in good health. Some clones in this sample may be carry-over from other donors' samples. The CDR3 sequence is CASSLERARETQYF. The CDR3 coding sequence is TGTGCCAGCAGCTTGGAGAGGGCTCGAGAGACCCAGTACTTC.